At least ten counts were recorded for the clone carrying this T cell receptor beta chain. Its antigen is still unknown. The CDR3 loop spans 11 amino acids. The V end was cut by 5 bases, the J end by 5 bases, with 6 bases between. Germline assignment: CDR1 SGHTA and CDR2 FQGNSA. This entry belongs to a study of T-cell memory formation after mild COVID-19. Study-wide points: The study detected some responding clones in pre-infection memory, suggesting cross-reactive memory joined. For contracting clones, CD4+ ones sat mainly in CM and EM, CD8+ in EMRA.

The authors produced TCR alpha and TCR beta cDNA libraries with sample barcodes and UMIs by 5'RACE using constant-segment primers. TCRdb recomputed calls from the 5' RACE reads with MiXCR, one row per CDR3 protein. The data hold some 300,000 distinct CDR3 sequences, with approximately 19% observed a single time. The chain combines TRBV7-2 with TRBJ2-5; D is uncertain. This TCR derives from a man aged 18 to 29 who had mild COVID-19 (a few samples of this study predate the infection). Cell type and time point are not known. The sample consisted of PBMCs or a T cell subset sorted from them (not recorded which). The CDR3 region has the DNA TGTGCCAGCAGCCCCTGGGAGACCCAGTACTTC. Amino acid sequence: CASSPWETQYF.